A single sample is the source of the 17 T cell receptor beta chains below, sequenced in a study of regulatory T cells in long-lasting Graves disease. Time point: newly diagnosed GD, antithyroid drugs for less than 3 months. Isolated PBMC RNA provided the starting material for the TCR library. With iRepertoire HTBI primers and Arm-PCR of CDR3 regions, TCR beta libraries were built. TCRdb reprocessed the multiplex PCR reads with MiXCR, giving one entry per CDR3 protein. Of more than 400,000 distinct CDR3 sequences listed, roughly 17% are singletons. The same specimen was also included in a second study, on T cells in Graves' hyperthyroidism and ophthalmopathy.

The sample was peripheral blood mononuclear cells (PBMCs), taken at new diagnosis, from a patient treated with antithyroid drugs. These receptor sequences come from a man aged 35 to 55 with Graves disease.

The chain has TRBV7-2 and TRBJ2-3; 11 bases agree with TRBD2. The junction had 8 bases not matched to a gene; V was cut back by 6 bases and J by 6 bases. There are 15 residues in the CDR3. From germline, CDR1 is SGHTA and CDR2 FQGNSA. The CDR3 DNA reads TGTGCCAGCAGGCTGACTAGCGGGACGAGGGATACGCAGTATTTT. This gives the protein CASRLTSGTRDTQYF.

This rearrangement joins TRBV7-3 to TRBJ2-5; TRBD1 might be the D (6 bases). V was cut by 3 bases and J by 0 bases, with 17 bases left in between. Germline-derived CDR1 and CDR2 are SGHTA and FQGTGA. The CDR3 loop spans 17 amino acids. CDR3 loop: CASSLRGTRLYQETQYF. CDR3 nucleotides: TGTGCCAGCAGCTTGAGAGGGACAAGGCTGTACCAAGAGACCCAGTACTTC.

This clonotype was found a few times. The chain combines TRBV14 with TRBJ1-1; the match to TRBD1 covers 7 bases. The junction had 14 bases not matched to a gene; V was cut back by 1 base and J by 9 bases. The germline gives CDR1 SGHDN, CDR2 FVKESK. The CDR3 is 16 amino acids. CDR3 in amino acids: CASSQARGGGKEQAFF. The CDR3 DNA follows: TGTGCCAGCAGCCAAGCGCGGGGAGGGGGCAAGGAACAAGCTTTCTTT.

The table lists this clonotype with a few counts. This chain links TRBV7-9 with TRBJ1-3; D is perhaps TRBD1 (5 bases). The CDR3 runs 15 residues. Trimming took off 5 bases at V and 1 base at J, with 12 bases between the two ends. Germline lookup yields CDR1 SEHNR and CDR2 FQNEAQ (reference sequence). CDR3 DNA: TGTGCCAGCAGCCCCGCAGGGATATCTGGAAACACCATATATTTT. This sequence encodes CASSPAGISGNTIYF.

The chain carries TRBV27 and TRBJ2-5; 7 nucleotides agree with TRBD2. Trimming took 5 bases from V and 7 from J; bases not matched to a gene: 4. This CDR3 is built from 12 residues. The V gene's germline CDR1 is MNHEY and CDR2 SMNVEV (reference sequence). In DNA form, the CDR3 reads TGTGCCAGCAGTCCTTGGGGGGGGACCCAGTACTTC. Protein sequence: CASSPWGGTQYF.

In this sample, this clonotype turned up many times. The J gene is TRBJ2-5, the V gene TRBV11-2; 12 bases are shared with TRBD2. V shed 4 bases and J 2 bases; nucleotides not matched to a gene: 5. Germline V gene data show CDR1 as SGHAT and CDR2 as FQNNGV. This CDR3 spans 16 amino acids. DNA of the CDR3: TGTGCCAGCAGCTCCTCCGGGACTAGCGGGCAAGAGACCCAGTACTTC. This translates into CASSSSGTSGQETQYF. The entire variable domain, with the rest obtained from reference TRBV11-2 and TRBJ2-5, is as follows: EAGVAQSPRYKIIEKRQSVAFWCNPISGHATLYWYQQILGQGPKLLIQFQNNGVVDDSQLPKDRFSAERLKGVDSTLKIQPAKLEDSAVYLCASSSSGTSGQETQYFGPGTRLLVL.

This clonotype was counted only a few times. This sequence joins TRBV19 and TRBJ1-1, with D unresolved. Germline CDR1 reads LNHDA; CDR2 reads SQIVND (reference sequence). Trimming shortened V by 1 base and J by 1 base, and 13 bases separated the two germline ends. This CDR3 is built from 16 residues. The CDR3 loop is CASSIAMALENTEAFF. The CDR3 nucleotides read TGTGCCAGTAGTATAGCTATGGCGCTTGAGAACACTGAAGCTTTCTTT.

In this sample, this clonotype turned up many times. This rearrangement joins TRBV18 to TRBJ2-5; maybe TRBD1 (5 bases). V lost 4 bases to trimming and J lost 3 bases, with 12 bases between them. There are 14 residues in the CDR3. In germline, CDR1 is KGHSH, CDR2 LQKENI. For the CDR3, the DNA is TGTGCCAGCTCACTCCAGACCAGGGAAGAGACCCAGTACTTC. Its protein product is CASSLQTREETQYF.

This clonotype has at least ten counts. This sequence joins TRBV6-1 and TRBJ1-5, with 7 bases identical to TRBD1. Per the germline V gene, CDR1 is MNHNS and CDR2 is SASEGT. Trimming cost V 6 bases and J 6 bases; bases outside gene matches: 8. This CDR3 comprises 14 residues. CDR3 nucleotide sequence: TGTGCCAGCAGAGATCAACAGGGGCGTCAGCCCCAGCATTTT. As protein: CASRDQQGRQPQHF.

This clonotype has ten or more counts. One end of the junction varies from germline; a read error may be responsible. The rearrangement joins TRBV9 to TRBJ1-1; D is ambiguous. Germline CDR1 SGDLS, CDR2 YYNGEE. This CDR3 is built from 15 residues. In DNA, the CDR3 is TGCGCCAGCAGCTTAGAAACGGGCGGGAACACTGAAGCTTTCTTT. This translates into CASSLETGGNTEAFF.

Worth noting for this clonotype: Relative to the germline gene, one junction end is altered; a read error may explain this. The chain joins TRBV18 to TRBJ2-1; 9 bases map to TRBD1. The closer fit of TRBJ2-4 to the DNA end suggests the J call may be wrong. The CDR3 length is 17 residues. CDR1 is KGHSH, CDR2 LQKENI, per germline. CDR3 nucleotide sequence: TGTGCCAGCTCACCGGGATTACAGGGGGCTTCGAAAACCATTCAGTACTTC. Its protein is CASSPGLQGASKTIQYF.

This clonotype was counted only a few times. The CDR3 loop is CASSHLHQDPGTGELFF. The CDR3, as DNA: TGTGCCAGCAGTCACCTCCACCAGGACCCGGGCACCGGGGAGCTGTTTTTT. The rearrangement uses TRBV27 and TRBJ2-2; no definite D call. Germline V lookup: CDR1 MNHEY, CDR2 SMNVEV (reference sequence). The CDR3 has 17 residues. V lost 5 bases and J 4 bases, leaving 20 bases between the germline ends.

This clonotype came up a few times. The chain joins TRBV4-2 to TRBJ1-2; TRBD1 might be the D (6 bases). In germline, CDR1 is LGHNA, CDR2 YNFKEQ. V gave up 2 bases and J gave up 6 bases, with 19 bases separating them. This CDR3 comprises 16 residues. The CDR3 reads CASSQLAGAQGNGYTF. CDR3 DNA sequence: TGTGCCAGCAGCCAATTAGCGGGGGCCCAGGGTAATGGCTACACCTTC.

CDR3 loop: CASSPDRGPETQYF. The CDR3, as DNA: TGTGCCAGCAGCCCCGACAGGGGGCCGGAGACCCAGTACTTC. V gene TRBV2 combines with J gene TRBJ2-5; TRBD1 matches at 10 bases. The CDR3 is 14 amino acids. Losses at the gene ends were 6 bases for V and 5 bases for J; bases not matched to a gene: 6. Germline values: CDR1 SNHLY, CDR2 FYNNEI.

This clonotype showed up many times. This chain connects TRBV6-1 to TRBJ1-2; D perhaps matches TRBD1 (5 bases). The germline gives CDR1 MNHNS, CDR2 SASEGT. The V end lost 5 bases, the J end lost 5 bases, and 15 bases lay between the germline ends. This CDR3 has 14 residues. The CDR3 coding sequence is TGTGCCAGCAGTCCCGACAGCGATAGTTATGGCTACACCTTC. Translating it yields CASSPDSDSYGYTF.

The chain carries TRBV30 and TRBJ2-3; the D gene is possibly TRBD1 (6 bases). This CDR3 is 15 amino acids long. The germline V gene has CDR1 GTSNPN and CDR2 SVGIG (reference sequence). Trimming removed 2 bases at V and 1 base at J, with 13 bases between. The CDR3 DNA reads as TGTGCCTGGAGTCGACAGGCTGGGGGCACAGATACGCAGTATTTT. It yields the protein CAWSRQAGGTDTQYF.

This clonotype was counted many times. The V and J genes are TRBV18 and TRBJ1-6; D is uncertain. This CDR3 contains 15 residues. The germline gives CDR1 KGHSH, CDR2 LQKENI. V lost 3 bases, J lost 3 bases, and 9 bases lay in between. The CDR3 DNA reads as TGTGCCAGCTCACCCGACCGGCACTATAATTCACCCCTCCACTTT. It codes for CASSPDRHYNSPLHF.